This TCR beta chain was documented in a study of response to subunit inactivated influenza vaccine. This clonotype was seen more than once but under ten times. Its antigen is unknown. TCRdb re-analysed the RT-PCR reads in MiXCR, keeping a single row per CDR3 protein. The sample records under 850,000 distinct CDR3 sequences, around 18% being singletons. The V end lost 6 bases, the J end lost 1 base, and 11 bases lay between the germline ends. This CDR3 spans 14 amino acids. Germline values: CDR1 SGHAT, CDR2 FQNNGV. General study results and limits: Researchers suggested that each seasonal influenza vaccination recruits few new T cells.

The receptor comes from a man over 45 who received an inactivated influenza vaccine. This specimen was PBMCs from blood, taken roughly 5 days after vaccination. The chain combines TRBV11-2 with TRBJ2-3; unclear D gene. For the CDR3, the DNA is TGTGCCAGCAGAGTCTTGGTCGGCACAGATACGCAGTATTTT. Residues: CASRVLVGTDTQYF. Looking up the rest from reference TRBV11-2 and TRBJ2-3 gives the full variable domain: EAGVAQSPRYKIIEKRQSVAFWCNPISGHATLYWYQQILGQGPKLLIQFQNNGVVDDSQLPKDRFSAERLKGVDSTLKIQPAKLEDSAVYLCASRVLVGTDTQYFGPGTRLTVL.